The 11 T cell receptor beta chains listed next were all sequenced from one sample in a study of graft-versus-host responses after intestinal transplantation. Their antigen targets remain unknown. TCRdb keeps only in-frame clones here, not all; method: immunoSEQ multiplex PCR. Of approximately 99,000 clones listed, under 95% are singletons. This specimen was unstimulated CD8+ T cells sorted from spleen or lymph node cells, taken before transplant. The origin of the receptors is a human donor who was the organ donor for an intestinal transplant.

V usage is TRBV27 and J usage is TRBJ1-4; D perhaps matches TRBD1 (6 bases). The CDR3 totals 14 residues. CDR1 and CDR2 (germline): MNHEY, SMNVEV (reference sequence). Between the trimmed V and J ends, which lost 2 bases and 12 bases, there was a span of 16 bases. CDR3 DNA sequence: TGTGCCAGCAGTTTAGGGGGCCCGGCCTTGCAACTGTTTTTT. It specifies CASSLGGPALQLFF.

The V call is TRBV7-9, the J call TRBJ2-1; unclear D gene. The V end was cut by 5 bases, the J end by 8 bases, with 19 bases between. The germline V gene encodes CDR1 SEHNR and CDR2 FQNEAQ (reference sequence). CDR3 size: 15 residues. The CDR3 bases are TGTGCCAGCAGCCTGGGCAAAGTGTTCGCCGATGAGCAGTTCTTC. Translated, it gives CASSLGKVFADEQFF.

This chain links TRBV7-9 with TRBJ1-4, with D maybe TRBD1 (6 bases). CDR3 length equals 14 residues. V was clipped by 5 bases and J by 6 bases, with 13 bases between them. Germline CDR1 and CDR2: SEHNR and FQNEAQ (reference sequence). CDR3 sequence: CASSPSDSDEKLFF. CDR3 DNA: TGTGCCAGCAGCCCGTCGGACAGCGATGAAAAACTGTTTTTT.

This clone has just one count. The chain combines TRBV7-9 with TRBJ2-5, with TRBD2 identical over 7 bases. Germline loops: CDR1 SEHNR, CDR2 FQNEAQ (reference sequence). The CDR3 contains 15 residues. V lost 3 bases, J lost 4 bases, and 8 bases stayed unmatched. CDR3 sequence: CASSFGTTTSETQYF. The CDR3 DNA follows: TGTGCCAGCAGCTTCGGGACTACCACCTCAGAGACCCAGTACTTC.

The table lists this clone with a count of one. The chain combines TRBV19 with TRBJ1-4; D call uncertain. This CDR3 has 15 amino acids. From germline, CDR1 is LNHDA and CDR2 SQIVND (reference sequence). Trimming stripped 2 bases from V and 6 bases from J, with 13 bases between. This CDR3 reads CASSIFGEVDEKLFF. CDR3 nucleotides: TGTGCCAGTAGTATATTCGGGGAAGTGGATGAAAAACTGTTTTTT.

Here the CDR3 DNA reads TGTGCCAGCAGTTACGGCAGCGGGAGGGACAATGAGCAGTTCTTC. As protein: CASSYGSGRDNEQFF. The rearrangement links TRBV6-6 to TRBJ2-1; TRBD2 aligns across 10 bases. Per the germline V gene, CDR1 is MNHNY and CDR2 is SVGAGI (reference sequence). V shed 2 bases, J shed 5 bases, and the junction held 3 bases outside the gene matches. CDR3 length: 15 residues.

CDR3: CATGTGRTEAFF. CDR3 in DNA: TGTGCCACGGGGACAGGGCGGACTGAAGCTTTCTTT. The rearrangement uses TRBV6-1 and TRBJ1-1, with 9 bases fitting TRBD1. The length of the CDR3 is 12 residues. Germline V gives CDR1 MNHNS, CDR2 SASEGT. With 10 bases clipped from V and 5 bases from J, the junction kept 5 bases outside the gene matches.

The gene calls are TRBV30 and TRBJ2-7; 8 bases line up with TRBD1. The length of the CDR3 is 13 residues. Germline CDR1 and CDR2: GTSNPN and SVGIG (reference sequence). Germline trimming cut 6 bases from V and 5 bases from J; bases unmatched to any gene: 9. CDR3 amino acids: CACSDREIHEQYF. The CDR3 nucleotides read TGTGCCTGTTCGGACAGGGAGATACACGAGCAGTACTTC.

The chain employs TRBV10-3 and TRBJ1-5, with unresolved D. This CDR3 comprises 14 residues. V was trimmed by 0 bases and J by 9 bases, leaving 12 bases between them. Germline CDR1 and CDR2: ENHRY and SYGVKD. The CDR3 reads CAISESDGIRPQHF. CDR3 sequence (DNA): TGTGCCATCAGTGAGTCAGACGGGATAAGGCCCCAGCATTTT.

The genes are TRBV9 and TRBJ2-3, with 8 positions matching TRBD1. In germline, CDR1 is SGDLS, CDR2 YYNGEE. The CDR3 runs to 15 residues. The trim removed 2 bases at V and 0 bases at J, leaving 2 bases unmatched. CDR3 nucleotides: TGTGCCAGCAGCGTTCAGGGGGCTAGCACAGATACGCAGTATTTT. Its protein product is CASSVQGASTDTQYF.

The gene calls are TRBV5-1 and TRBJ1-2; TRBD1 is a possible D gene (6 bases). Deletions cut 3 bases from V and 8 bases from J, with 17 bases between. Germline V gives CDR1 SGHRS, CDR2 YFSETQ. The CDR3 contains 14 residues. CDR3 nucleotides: TGCGCCAGCAGCTCCACAGGGTTTTTGCGGGGCTACACCTTC. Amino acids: CASSSTGFLRGYTF.